A selection of T cell receptor beta chains follows, all from one sample in a study of cytomegalovirus exposure and HLA in healthy donors. The data were produced by immunoSEQ multiplex PCR, yet TCRdb's version contains in-frame clones alone and is incomplete. The data hold under 35,000 clones, with approximately 47% observed a single time. Input material: PBMCs. Receptor source: a woman between 50 and 59 years old in good health and CMV-seronegative. The CDR3 runs from the conserved cysteine through the conserved F or W. A D gene is named only where the DNA matches it firmly. Clone size is given for some rows only: seen once, a few or many times, or a class if the clone is expanded.

TRBJ1-1 | few | TRBV7-9 | - | TGTGCCAGCAGCTTGGGAGGAGGCACTGAAGCTTTCTTT | CASSLGGGTEAFF
TRBJ2-2 | few | TRBV7-3 | - | TGTGCCAGCAGCGAGATACCGGCCGGGGAGCTGTTTTTT | CASSEIPAGELFF
TRBJ2-1 | - | TRBV10-1 | TRBD1 | TGCGCCAGCAGTCTCACAGGGGCCAGGGACAATGAGCAGTTCTTC | CASSLTGARDNEQFF
TRBJ2-7 | - | TRBV11-3 | - | TGTGCCAGCAGCTCCGGGGGGGACAGGGTCGAGCAGTACTTC | CASSSGGDRVEQYF
TRBJ2-1 | - | TRBV11-2 | TRBD2 | TGTGCCAGCAGCCATTATAGCGGGGGGGCCTACAATGAGCAGTTCTTC | CASSHYSGGAYNEQFF
TRBJ1-4 | few | TRBV21-1 | - | TGTGCCAGCAGCCATCGACAGGATAATGAAAAACTGTTTTTT | CASSHRQDNEKLFF
TRBJ2-2 | - | TRBV5-4 | - | TGTGCCAGCAGCCTGGCGGGGAACACCGGGGAGCTGTTTTTT | CASSLAGNTGELFF
TRBJ2-7 | - | TRBV5-4 | TRBD2 | TGTGCCAGCAGCTTGCAGCGGGGACTAGCGGGGCGGAGCTCCTACGAGCAGTACTTC | CASSLQRGLAGRSSYEQYF
TRBJ2-7 | - | TRBV5-1 | - | TGCGCCAGCAGCCAAAATCCAGGGGGGAGACAAAGATACGAGCAGTACTTC | CASSQNPGGRQRYEQYF
TRBJ2-2 | once | TRBV7-2 | - | TGTGCCAGCAGTTCTTGGAGCGGCACCGGGGAGCTGTTTTTT | CASSSWSGTGELFF
TRBJ1-2 | - | TRBV10-3 | - | TGTGCCATCAGTGAGTCAGGCGGGGATAACTATGGCTACACCTTC | CAISESGGDNYGYTF
TRBJ1-2 | - | TRBV7-2 | TRBD1 | TGTGCCAGCAGCTTAGCCTTCTCCGGGACAGGGCTTTGGGGCTACACCTTC | CASSLAFSGTGLWGYTF
TRBJ2-7 | - | TRBV5-1 | - | TGCGCCAGCAGCTTGGAAAACCGAGCGAACTACGAGCAGTACTTC | CASSLENRANYEQYF
TRBJ2-7 | few | TRBV6-5 | - | TGTGCCAGCAGTTATAAGGCAGCAGGGGCCCTATACGAGCAGTACTTC | CASSYKAAGALYEQYF
TRBJ1-1 | - | TRBV30 | - | TGTGCCTGGAGTCACCTGGACAGAGTGAACACTGAAGCTTTCTTT | CAWSHLDRVNTEAFF
TRBJ1-4 | - | TRBV10-3 | TRBD1 | TGTGCCATCGGTTCGAGGGACAGACCTAATGAAAAACTGTTTTTT | CAIGSRDRPNEKLFF
TRBJ1-1 | - | TRBV7-8 | - | TGTGCCAGCAGCTTGCGAAGAGACAGGAACACTGAAGCTTTCTTT | CASSLRRDRNTEAFF
TRBJ1-3 | - | TRBV6-1 | - | TGTGCCAGCAGTGAAGCTGGCAGATCTGGAAACACCATATATTTT | CASSEAGRSGNTIYF
TRBJ1-1 | few | TRBV6-5 | - | TGTGCCACCACCCGGGCGGGTAACACTGAAGCTTTCTTT | CATTRAGNTEAFF
TRBJ1-4 | few | TRBV27 | - | TGTGCCAGCAGTTCGCGGACAAGGGACATAGGCGAAAAACTGTTTTTT | CASSSRTRDIGEKLFF
TRBJ2-5 | - | TRBV19 | - | TGTGCCAGTAGTTACCGGGACGCGGGGGAGACCCAGTACTTC | CASSYRDAGETQYF
TRBJ2-2 | - | TRBV27 | - | TGTGCCAGCAGTTTATCTAGAACGTGGGGGGAGCTGTTTTTT | CASSLSRTWGELFF
TRBJ2-1 | once | TRBV9 | - | TGTGCCAGCAGCGTACCCCTGGGAGGGGGACTCCCAAACCCCGAGCAGTTCTTC | CASSVPLGGGLPNPEQFF
TRBJ1-2 | - | TRBV5-4 | - | TGTGCCAGCAGCCCCCCGGGAGGGGGGGGCGGCTATGGCTACACCTTC | CASSPPGGGGGYGYTF
TRBJ2-1 | - | TRBV6-6 | TRBD2 | TGTGCCAGCAGCCTGGGACTAGCGGGGTCCAATGAGCAGTTCTTC | CASSLGLAGSNEQFF
TRBJ2-2 | once | TRBV7-2 | - | TGTGCCAGCAGCTTAGCACGGGACACCGGGGAGCTGTTTTTT | CASSLARDTGELFF
TRBJ2-7 | - | TRBV18 | - | TGTGCCAGCTCACCGCCGGGTCCGAGCTCCTACGAGCAGTACTTC | CASSPPGPSSYEQYF
TRBJ1-1 | few | TRBV11-2 | TRBD1 | TGTGCCAGCAGCCCCCTGGACAGGGGTGAAGCTTTCTTT | CASSPLDRGEAFF
TRBJ2-3 | - | TRBV5-4 | - | TGTGCCAGCAGCTCCGGGACTCCGCCAGATACGCAGTATTTT | CASSSGTPPDTQYF
TRBJ2-5 | - | TRBV27 | - | TGTGCCAGCAGTCACAGGGTCGCGGAGACCCAGTACTTC | CASSHRVAETQYF
TRBJ2-7 | - | TRBV5-1 | - | TGCGCCAGCAGCGTTAGCGGATACGCCTACGAGCAGTACTTC | CASSVSGYAYEQYF
TRBJ2-7 | - | TRBV27 | TRBD2 | TGTGCCAGCAGTTGGGGCGGGAGGAGGGGCGAGCAGTACTTC | CASSWGGRRGEQYF
TRBJ2-2 | few | TRBV12-5 | - | TGTGCTAGTGGTCCTATAGCGTCGGGCACCGGGGAGCTGTTTTTT | CASGPIASGTGELFF
TRBJ2-3 | - | TRBV5-1 | TRBD2 | TGCGCCAGCAGCTTGGGAGGGTTTAGCGGGGGCCGAAAGGATACGCAGTATTTT | CASSLGGFSGGRKDTQYF
TRBJ2-1 | once | TRBV7-6 | - | TGTGCCAGCAGCCTCCTTGGGGGGAGCACCTACAATGAGCAGTTCTTC | CASSLLGGSTYNEQFF
TRBJ2-2 | once | TRBV19 | TRBD2 | TGTGCCAGTAGTCCCACCCGGGGGGCCGGGGAGCTGTTTTTT | CASSPTRGAGELFF
TRBJ2-2 | few | TRBV5-6 | - | TGTGCCAGCTTGCTGGGCCCGGGGGCCGGGGAGCTGTTTTTT | CASLLGPGAGELFF